This is a list of T cell receptor beta chains from one sample in a study of OX40 agonist ivuxolimab in advanced cancers. The data were produced by immunoSEQ multiplex PCR, yet TCRdb's version contains in-frame clones alone and is incomplete. Among about 51,000 clones listed, 88% were seen once. Sample: CD4+ or CD8+ T cells sorted from blood, taken in a trial of the OX40 agonist ivuxolimab. These receptors came from an adult with an advanced solid tumor such as melanoma, head and neck, liver or kidney cancer. Each CDR3 is given with its conserved first and last residue. A D gene is named only where the DNA matches it firmly. Size is stated for part of the rows, as once, few or many counts, or as a class when the clone is expanded.

>.|TRBV5-6|TRBJ1-1|TRBD1
CASSLAGGSEAFF
TGTGCCAGCAGCTTGGCAGGGGGCAGTGAAGCTTTCTTT
>.|TRBV29-1|TRBJ2-7|.
CSVRSTVSYEQYF
TGCAGCGTTCGGTCGACAGTAAGCTACGAGCAGTACTTC
>once|TRBV2|TRBJ1-4|TRBD1
CASRPRRDRDEKLFF
TGTGCCAGCAGACCACGCCGGGACAGGGATGAAAAACTGTTTTTT
>.|TRBV12-5|TRBJ2-6|TRBD1
CASGMTGGSSGANVLTF
TGTGCTAGTGGTATGACAGGGGGAAGCTCTGGGGCCAACGTCCTGACTTTC
>once|TRBV19|TRBJ2-2|.
CASSIGRSGELFF
TGTGCCAGTAGTATAGGAAGGTCCGGGGAGCTGTTTTTT
>.|TRBV9|TRBJ2-3|.
CASSVIPRGDTQYF
TGTGCCAGCAGCGTAATACCACGGGGGGATACGCAGTATTTT
>.|TRBV2|TRBJ1-3|.
CASSDGGNTIYF
TGTGCCAGCAGTGATGGTGGAAACACCATATATTTT
>.|TRBV18|TRBJ1-5|TRBD1
CASSPTGPPNGAQHF
TGTGCCAGCTCACCGACAGGGCCCCCCAATGGGGCCCAGCATTTT
>.|TRBV7-6|TRBJ2-5|.
CASSPDTSQETQYF
TGTGCCAGCAGCCCCGACACTAGCCAAGAGACCCAGTACTTC
>once|TRBV9|TRBJ2-1|.
CASSVDPRGGYNEQFF
TGTGCCAGCAGCGTAGACCCGAGGGGGGGGTACAATGAGCAGTTCTTC
>.|TRBV30|TRBJ1-4|TRBD1
CAWRRTGDGEKLFF
TGTGCCTGGCGTCGGACAGGGGATGGTGAAAAACTGTTTTTT
>once|TRBV14|TRBJ2-5|.
CASSQTTGAPLGETQYF
TGTGCCAGCAGCCAAACGACGGGAGCCCCTCTGGGAGAGACCCAGTACTTC
>.|TRBV5-4|TRBJ2-7|TRBD1
CASSRGQGVYEQYF
TGTGCCAGCAGCCGTGGACAGGGGGTCTACGAGCAGTACTTC
>.|TRBV15|TRBJ1-6|.
CATSRGWANSPLHF
TGTGCCACCAGCAGAGGGTGGGCTAATTCACCCCTCCACTTT
>.|TRBV5-1|TRBJ2-5|.
CASSLGNLRGIYF
TGCGCCAGCAGCTTGGGTAACTTAAGGGGCATTTACTTC
>.|TRBV19|TRBJ2-1|.
CASSIGLAYNEQFF
TGTGCCAGTAGTATAGGCCTAGCTTACAATGAGCAGTTCTTC
>.|TRBV7-2|TRBJ2-2|TRBD2
CASSLAASGRATGELFF
TGTGCCAGCAGCTTAGCGGCTAGCGGGAGGGCAACCGGGGAGCTGTTTTTT
>.|TRBV11-2|TRBJ2-5|.
CASSLLETQYF
TGTGCCAGCAGCTTATTGGAGACCCAGTACTTC
>few|TRBV7-9|TRBJ1-4|.
CASSFEPRRTGKNEKLFF
TGTGCCAGCAGCTTCGAACCGAGGCGTACAGGGAAAAATGAAAAACTGTTTTTT
>.|TRBV7-9|TRBJ1-4|TRBD1
CASSQGQGTTNEKLFF
TGTGCCAGCAGCCAAGGACAGGGAACAACTAATGAAAAACTGTTTTTT
>.|TRBV29-1|TRBJ2-3|.
CSAPGRPTDTQYF
TGCAGCGCACCCGGGAGACCCACAGATACGCAGTATTTT
>.|TRBV5-1|TRBJ1-2|.
CASSLDPLFYGYTF
TGCGCCAGCAGCTTGGATCCGTTGTTCTATGGCTACACCTTC
>.|TRBV5-8|TRBJ1-1|.
CARSPPAMNTEAFF
TGTGCCAGAAGCCCACCGGCCATGAACACTGAAGCTTTCTTT
>.|TRBV6-6|TRBJ1-5|.
CAGSRTNSNQPQHF
TGTGCCGGCAGCCGGACAAATAGCAATCAGCCCCAGCATTTT
>.|TRBV19|TRBJ1-6|.
CASAGGNSPLHF
TGTGCCAGTGCGGGGGGGAATTCACCCCTCCACTTT
>.|TRBV29-1|TRBJ2-5|TRBD2
CSVEGLTSLPKTQYF
TGCAGCGTTGAAGGGTTGACTAGCCTGCCGAAGACCCAGTACTTC
>.|TRBV10-1|TRBJ1-3|.
CASSLGTGNTIYF
TGCGCCAGCAGCCTCGGAACTGGAAACACCATATATTTT
>.|TRBV9|TRBJ1-1|.
CASSVVRSGGTEAFF
TGTGCCAGCAGCGTAGTAAGGTCCGGAGGGACTGAAGCTTTCTTT
>.|TRBV30|TRBJ2-2|TRBD2
CAWMLPSGKFGELFF
TGTGCCTGGATGTTGCCTAGCGGGAAATTCGGGGAGCTGTTTTTT
>.|TRBV10-2|TRBJ1-5|.
CASRPGQPHQPQHF
TGCGCCAGCAGACCCGGACAGCCACATCAGCCCCAGCATTTT
>.|TRBV23-1|TRBJ2-4|.
CASSRHPRNDIQYF
TGCGCCAGCAGTCGACATCCCAGGAATGACATTCAGTACTTC
>.|TRBV29-1|TRBJ2-3|.
CSVDDGGTDTQYF
TGCAGCGTTGACGATGGAGGCACAGATACGCAGTATTTT
>.|TRBV5-1|TRBJ2-1|TRBD1
CASSSQPTGVAYNEQFF
TGCGCCAGCAGCTCACAACCCACAGGGGTCGCCTACAATGAGCAGTTCTTC
>once|TRBV18|TRBJ1-5|.
CASSPVADQPQHF
TGTGCCAGCTCACCCGTAGCGGATCAGCCCCAGCATTTT
>.|TRBV30|TRBJ1-6|TRBD1
CAWRGQGNSPLHF
TGTGCCTGGAGGGGACAGGGTAATTCACCCCTCCACTTT
>.|TRBV5-5|TRBJ1-4|TRBD1
CASSPDRGTNEKLFF
TGTGCCAGCAGCCCCGACAGGGGAACTAATGAAAAACTGTTTTTT
>.|TRBV27|TRBJ2-3|TRBD2
CASSPTSVAADTQYF
TGTGCCAGCAGCCCTACTAGCGTCGCGGCCGATACGCAGTATTTT